This TCR beta chain was found in a study of spatial heterogeneity in lung cancer (dated by TCRdb to the late 2010s). Looking at the study overall: Beta-chain transcripts were consistently detected in greater numbers than alpha-chain transcripts, which likely reflects a higher abundance of beta-chain transcripts. In the raw uncorrected reads, each unique combination of TCR and UMI appeared more than ten times on average. Both alpha and beta chains were TCR-sequenced in a few hundred tumor regions, under 80 matched nontumor lung samples and around 54 PBMC samples obtained at surgery. Nonsynonymous mutation counts, determined by whole-exome sequencing of tumor tissue, were related to features of the TCR repertoire. In non-small cell lung cancer, the study quantitatively compared TCR alpha and beta repertoires across several tumor regions, matched nontumor lung, and blood.

The sample holds many counts of this clonotype. Its antigen is still unknown. Per-base qualities were not stored, and no clone one base away is much larger. From a lookup of the germline V gene, CDR1 and CDR2 are LGHNA and YNFKEQ. V lost 4 bases and J lost 3 bases; the stretch between them is 15 bases long. From its cysteine to its phenylalanine, the CDR3 spans 15 amino acids. Just CDR3 DNA is preserved here, 45 bases in frame from base 1. This specimen's time point label, per the study, means: sample taken at primary tumor resection. Whole RNA extracted from tumor and nontumor lung tissue, or from cryopreserved PBMC samples, was used for TCR sequencing without cell sorting. Samples were obtained from 65 to 90 patients with early-stage, untreated non-small cell lung cancer from the lung TRACERx cohort. Patients were selected for TCR sequencing only if sufficient RNA was available from at least two tumor regions.

General study outcomes and caveats: Ubiquitous expanded tumor TCRs showed up in blood more often at tumor resection than at routine follow-up. Confirming at a functional level the hypothesis that regional TCRs recognize regional mutations was considered to require additional single-cell paired TCR alpha and beta sequencing.

Library creation used 5' RACE. Sequencing took place on a NextSeq 500. In the TCR library protocol, a unique molecular identifier was attached to each TCR cDNA molecule so that PCR and sequencing errors could be corrected. Turning to the authors' computational methods: TCR identification, UMI-based error correction and CDR3 extraction were all carried out with Decombinator tools. TCRs above a frequency of 2 per 1,000, corresponding to the top 1% of the tumor frequency distribution, were defined as expanded. Each repertoire was subsampled 100 times to 5,000 TCRs, after which Renyi diversity was computed with the R vegan package. CDR3 similarity networks were built from amino acid triplet string-kernel similarity, with CDR3s being connected when pairwise similarity was above 0.82. TCRdb trimmed the raw reads at Q25, called clones with MiXCR and kept productive beta chains. Each entry is one CDR3 protein sequence, shown with its most common DNA and genes. The V and J calls, along with clone size, are taken from TCRdb and not from the paper's own processing. Recorded for this sample are around 75,000 distinct CDR3 sequences; approximately 12% of them occurred a single time. The ten largest clones take up more than 5.5% of the sample.

The rearrangement joined TRBV4-2 to TRBJ1-2; TRBD1 is a weak D gene call, 5 bases matching. This sequence was found in a male donor with early-stage non-small cell lung cancer. Here the sequenced sample was PBMCs, taken at surgery. The CDR3 protein sequence reads: CASSPSGTEYYGYTF. Read as DNA, the sequence is TGTGCCAGCAGCCCCTCCGGGACCGAGTACTATGGCTACACCTTC.